The clone carrying this TCR beta chain occurred once. This record belongs to a study of cytomegalovirus exposure and HLA in healthy donors. 13 Jbeta primers and 60 Vbeta primers were used for the PCR. Assay used: immunoSEQ multiplex PCR; TCRdb lists only in-frame clones, some missing. The data hold 150,000 to 200,000 clones, with more than 80% observed a single time. The ends were cut back, 10 bases at V and 5 bases at J, with 17 bases in the middle. The CDR3 totals 13 residues. Germline V gene data show CDR1 as MDHEN and CDR2 as SYDVKM. The source is a woman aged 18-29 years in good health and CMV-seropositive. The chain combines TRBV28 with TRBJ1-2; no reliable D call. Sample: PBMCs. The CDR3 sequence is CAILLEAPYGYTF. The CDR3 nucleotides read TGTGCCATCCTACTTGAGGCACCGTATGGCTACACCTTC.